These 5 T cell receptor beta chains were all obtained from the same sample, sequenced in a study of beta chain features in type 1 diabetes. Investigators reverse transcribed all isolated RNA, so they sequenced expressed TCRB transcripts. TCRdb's copy holds only in-frame clones and misses some; the assay was immunoSEQ multiplex PCR. The sample lists roughly 310,000 clones, 9.5% to 11% occurring once. Sequenced: naive CD4+ T cells from blood. These receptors all stem from a woman in her 30s in good health.

There are a few counts of this clone. The chain is built from TRBV4-3 and TRBJ2-5; 11 nucleotides agree with TRBD2. V lost 1 base to trimming and J lost 3 bases; unmatched junction nucleotides: 4. There are 16 residues in the CDR3. In germline, CDR1 is LGHNA, CDR2 YSLEER. The CDR3 sequence: CASSQGGLAGEETQYF. Here the CDR3 DNA reads TGCGCCAGCAGCCAAGGTGGACTAGCGGGCGAAGAGACCCAGTACTTC.

As to this clone: The sample holds other DNA sequences that translate to the same CDR3. The chain has TRBV4-2 and TRBJ2-5; TRBD2 is a possible D gene (5 bases). Trimming took off 0 bases at V and 8 bases at J, with 7 bases between the two ends. Per the germline V gene, CDR1 is LGHNA and CDR2 is YNFKEQ. This CDR3 is built from 12 residues. CDR3 bases: TGTGCCAGCAGCCAAGATCGGGAAACCCAGTACTTC. Translating it yields CASSQDRETQYF.

The chain links TRBV7-3 to TRBJ2-2; TRBD1 is a possible D gene (6 bases). The CDR3 contains 16 residues. CDR1 and CDR2 from the germline V gene are SGHTA and FQGTGA. Trimming cost V 5 bases and J 6 bases, with 19 bases left between them. The CDR3 DNA reads TGTGCCAGCAGCCAAGACAGGCCTACCGGGGCCGGGGAGCTGTTTTTT. The encoded protein is CASSQDRPTGAGELFF.

The V and J genes are TRBV5-8 and TRBJ1-1; D not resolved. CDR1 and CDR2 (germline): SGHTS, YDEGEE. V shed 1 base and J shed 2 bases, with 6 bases lying between them. The CDR3 spans 13 residues. The CDR3 loop is CASSLIDNTEAFF. CDR3 bases: TGTGCCAGCAGCTTGATAGATAACACTGAAGCTTTCTTT.

The chain carries TRBV19 and TRBJ1-5; weak D call: TRBD1 (5 bases). V dropped 5 bases and J dropped 4 bases, with 6 bases sitting between them. The CDR3 has 12 amino acids. Germline CDR1 is LNHDA and CDR2 is SQIVND (reference sequence). DNA of the CDR3: TGTGCCAGTAGTCGACAGAATCAGCCCCAGCATTTT. Amino acid sequence: CASSRQNQPQHF.